The entry below gives a single TCR beta chain sequence along with its context. This entry comes from a study of PD-L1 blockade in urothelial cancer. As for the study in general: Blood samples contained a median approximately 140,000 T cells.

Assay used: immunoSEQ multiplex PCR; TCRdb lists only in-frame clones, some missing. The repertoire consists of about 76,000 clones, with under 95% occurring once and the leading ten covering roughly 0.8%. Noted time point: peripheral blood 6 weeks after treatment start. Each patient's cancer was a locally advanced or metastatic urothelial carcinoma. V lost 3 bases, J lost 3 bases, and 2 bases stayed unmatched. Looked up from germline, CDR1 is ENHRY and CDR2 is SYGVKD. The CDR3 extends over 14 amino acids. V gene TRBV10-3 combines with J gene TRBJ2-7; 10 bases line up with TRBD2. Sample: PBMCs, taken around atezolizumab (anti-PD-L1) treatment. This receptor was obtained from a woman of 80 years or more with urothelial cancer. The CDR3 sequence: CAISDQREGYEQYF. The CDR3 DNA is TGTGCCATCAGTGACCAGCGGGAGGGCTACGAGCAGTACTTC.